Reported below is one TCR beta chain. The antigen is undetermined. This record belongs to a study of cytomegalovirus exposure and HLA in healthy donors. Study-wide results and caveats: It was reported that the classifier diagnosed cytomegalovirus status with high specificity and sensitivity in both the original and validation cohorts. Many donors carried some public TCRs, although rarity characterized most TCR sequences.

Donors came from a validation cohort of some 130 subjects, distinct from the first 666-subject cohort. V lost 4 bases and J 1 base, leaving 8 bases between the germline ends. The CDR3 loop spans 13 amino acids. Germline V gene data show CDR1 as SGHDT and CDR2 as YYEEEE. Measured with immunoSEQ multiplex PCR; TCRdb has only the in-frame clones, and not every one. The sample gives 90,000 or so clones, 95% to 97% of which show up once; 0.6% to 0.85% is in the top ten. The sequence was collected from a young man in good health and CMV-seronegative. The sample taken for sequencing was PBMCs. The chain is built from TRBV5-6 and TRBJ2-5; maybe TRBD2 (6 bases). CDR3 protein: CASSPSVQETQYF. The CDR3 DNA reads TGTGCCAGCAGCCCTAGCGTCCAAGAGACCCAGTACTTC.